The next 14 T cell receptor beta chains were all read from a single sample in a study of Tregs in tolerant kidney transplant recipients. Produced via immunoSEQ multiplex PCR; TCRdb's table is partial and in-frame only. This table holds some 110,000 clones, roughly 93% found once. The sequencing input was CD4+ T cells from blood. Receptor source: a human donor in good health.

This clone was recorded once. This chain joins TRBV21-1 and TRBJ2-1; TRBD1 is taken as the D call from the table, unchecked against the DNA. TRBV21-1 is noted as a pseudogene. The CDR3 has 14 amino acids. CDR3 bases: TGTGCCAGCAGAAACTCGGGACAGTACAATGAGCAGTTCTTC. It is translated as CASRNSGQYNEQFF.

The V and J genes are TRBV29-1 and TRBJ2-3; TRBD1 matches at 7 bases. The ends lost 6 bases at V and 2 bases at J; junction bases unmatched: 8. This CDR3 is built from 14 residues. Germline V gene data show CDR1 as SQVTM and CDR2 as ANQGSEA. The CDR3 reads CSVATGVLTDTQYF. For the CDR3, the DNA is TGCAGCGTCGCTACAGGGGTCCTCACAGATACGCAGTATTTT.

The chain combines TRBV7-6 with TRBJ1-2, with D unresolved. Per the germline V gene, CDR1 is SGHVS and CDR2 is FNYEAQ. This CDR3 is built from 14 residues. The V gene lost 5 bases and the J gene lost 6 bases, with 16 bases spanning the gap. The chain's CDR3 is CASSLLRGGDGYTF. The CDR3 DNA sequence: TGTGCCAGCAGCCTGCTTCGGGGAGGTGATGGCTACACCTTC.

The table lists this clone with a few counts. This chain links TRBV29-1 with TRBJ1-6; TRBD1 matches 8 bases. The CDR3 has 13 amino acids. The germline V gene encodes CDR1 SQVTM and CDR2 ANQGSEA. The V segment lost 6 bases and the J segment 8 bases; nucleotides outside the gene matches: 6. DNA for the CDR3: TGCAGCGTCCGGGACAGGCGATATTCACCCCTCCACTTT. Its protein is CSVRDRRYSPLHF.

The chain recombines TRBV5-6 with TRBJ2-1; 12 bases agree with TRBD2. The germline CDR1 and CDR2 sequences are SGHDT and YYEEEE. The CDR3 runs to 18 residues. V shed 2 bases, J shed 1 base, and the junction held 7 bases outside the gene matches. The CDR3 sequence is CASSFRLAGGPSYNEQFF. The DNA for the CDR3 is TGTGCCAGCAGCTTTAGGCTAGCGGGGGGGCCGTCCTACAATGAGCAGTTCTTC.

The rearrangement links TRBV18 to TRBJ2-7; 9 nucleotides line up with TRBD2. The trim removed 5 bases at V and 2 bases at J, leaving 4 bases unmatched. The CDR3 consists of 14 residues. Germline loops: CDR1 KGHSH, CDR2 LQKENI. As DNA, the CDR3 is TGTGCCAGCTCAGTAGCGGGAGCCGCCTACGAGCAGTACTTC. It codes for CASSVAGAAYEQYF.

The chain combines TRBV5-1 with TRBJ1-4, with TRBD1 as a possible D gene (6 bases). The ends were cut back, 5 bases at V and 5 bases at J, with 16 bases in the middle. Per the germline V gene, CDR1 is SGHRS and CDR2 is YFSETQ. The CDR3 loop spans 15 amino acids. CDR3: CASSLTTGHNEKLFF. The CDR3 coding sequence is TGCGCCAGCAGTTTGACGACAGGACACAATGAAAAACTGTTTTTT. Complete variable domain (other parts from reference TRBV5-1 and TRBJ1-4): KAGVTQTPRYLIKTRGQQVTLSCSPISGHRSVSWYQQTPGQGLQFLFEYFSETQRNKGNFPGRFSGRQFSNSRSEMNVSTLELGDSALYLCASSLTTGHNEKLFFGSGTQLSVL.

The rearrangement joins TRBV5-1 to TRBJ2-7; 8 positions match TRBD2. J lost 0 bases, V lost 4 bases, and 9 bases had no gene match. Germline V gives CDR1 SGHRS, CDR2 YFSETQ. The CDR3 contains 16 residues. This CDR3 is CASSPVTSGSSYEQYF. DNA for the CDR3: TGCGCCAGCAGCCCCGTTACTAGCGGAAGCTCCTACGAGCAGTACTTC.

The rearrangement links TRBV30 to TRBJ1-6; TRBD1 is a possible D gene (5 bases). The CDR3 loop spans 15 amino acids. Trimming stripped 3 bases from V and 5 bases from J, with 14 bases between. Germline CDR1 is GTSNPN and CDR2 is SVGIG (reference sequence). This CDR3 is CAWSTSGLDNSPLHF. Here the CDR3 DNA reads TGTGCCTGGAGCACATCAGGGCTAGATAATTCACCCCTCCACTTT.

V is TRBV6-5 and J is TRBJ2-5, with a possible D match to TRBD2 (5 bases). V dropped 6 bases and J dropped 5 bases, with 16 bases sitting between them. Germline V gene lookup returns CDR1 MNHEY and CDR2 SVGAGI. The CDR3 has 14 residues. The CDR3 reads CASSRRGRAETQYF. In DNA form, the CDR3 reads TGTGCCAGCAGCCGCCGGGGAAGGGCTGAGACCCAGTACTTC.

V gene TRBV27 combines with J gene TRBJ2-3; perhaps TRBD1 as D (5 bases). V was clipped by 5 bases and J by 10 bases, with 16 bases between them. Germline loops: CDR1 MNHEY, CDR2 SMNVEV (reference sequence). The CDR3 length is 13 residues. The chain's CDR3 is CASSPQGHNAQYF. CDR3 bases: TGTGCCAGCAGTCCCCAGGGCCACAATGCGCAGTATTTT.

The chain employs TRBV27 and TRBJ1-2; D possibly corresponds to TRBD1 (5 bases). There are 14 residues in the CDR3. CDR1 is MNHEY, CDR2 SMNVEV, per germline (reference sequence). Trimming took off 2 bases at V and 6 bases at J, with 13 bases between the two ends. DNA for the CDR3: TGTGCCAGCAGTTTAGGGCGGGGCCAGGATGGCTACACCTTC. Its translation: CASSLGRGQDGYTF.

The chain employs TRBV5-4 and TRBJ2-1, with unresolved D. Trimming stripped 4 bases from V and 9 bases from J, with 11 bases between. This CDR3 has 12 residues. Looked up from germline, CDR1 is SGHNT and CDR2 is YYREEE (reference sequence). CDR3 sequence: CASSPSPGEQFF. The CDR3, as DNA: TGTGCCAGCAGCCCGAGCCCTGGTGAGCAGTTCTTC. Together with reference TRBV5-4 and TRBJ2-1, the CDR3 gives the full variable domain: ETGVTQSPTHLIKTRGQQVTLRCSSQSGHNTVSWYQQALGQGPQFIFQYYREEENGRGNFPPRFSGLQFPNYSSELNVNALELDDSALYLCASSPSPGEQFFGPGTRLTVL.

This chain links TRBV6-4 with TRBJ2-1; D gene unclear. The V gene lost 3 bases and the J gene lost 1 base, with 10 bases spanning the gap. Looked up from germline, CDR1 is MRHNA and CDR2 is SNTAGT. This CDR3 has 15 amino acids. The CDR3, as DNA: TGTGCCAGCAGTGATTCAGGCGTTTCCTACAATGAGCAGTTCTTC. Translating gives CASSDSGVSYNEQFF.